This TCR beta chain is drawn from a study of blood T cell repertoires in COVID-19. Across the whole study: PBMCs, B-cell-depleted T cells, or T cells provided the cDNA or gDNA that made up the material.

The J segment lost 5 bases and the V segment lost 4 bases, leaving 9 bases of the junction unmatched. CDR3 size: 15 residues. Germline V gene lookup returns CDR1 SGHRS and CDR2 YFSETQ. Original data processing: Estimation of nucleated cell counts relied on the amplification of reference gene primers. TCRdb's copy holds only in-frame clones and misses some; the assay was immunoSEQ multiplex PCR. That table gives V, J and clone size, and the DNA gave D and trimming. This sample has 150,000 to 200,000 clones, with around four fifths found just once. Seattle patient enrollment occurred during active infection, with longitudinal follow-up thereafter.

This clonotype was obtained from an elderly woman with COVID-19, enrolled during active disease. The chain has TRBV5-1 and TRBJ2-1; 7 bases agree with TRBD2. The sample consisted of peripheral blood. CDR3 DNA: TGCGCCAGCAGCCCGCTGGCGGGGGACCACAATGAGCAGTTCTTC. Its protein product is CASSPLAGDHNEQFF.